The source of this T cell receptor beta chain is a study of cytomegalovirus exposure and HLA in healthy donors. The PCR had 60 Vbeta and 13 Jbeta primers. Repertoires were generated with immunoSEQ multiplex PCR, while TCRdb's copy carries only in-frame clones and drops some. The sample records hundreds of thousands of clones, around 65% being singletons. Material: PBMCs. The origin of this receptor is a female donor in good health and CMV-seronegative.

The CDR3 sequence: CASSSGAAGGYTF. Written as DNA, the CDR3 is TGTGCCAGCAGCTCAGGGGCGGCGGGCGGCTACACCTTC. The chain has TRBV6-5 and TRBJ1-2; D is perhaps TRBD1 (6 bases). Germline values: CDR1 MNHEY, CDR2 SVGAGI. The V end lost 6 bases, the J end lost 8 bases, and 16 bases lay between the germline ends. This CDR3 is built from 13 residues.